The 32 T cell receptor beta chains presented below share a single source sample, sequenced in a study of graft-versus-host responses after intestinal transplantation. Sequencing was performed with immunoSEQ multiplex PCR; in TCRdb, only in-frame clones are kept and a portion is missing. This table holds over 2,000 clones, 35% to 40% found once. There were 200,000 CFSE-labeled responder cells plated together with 200,000 irradiated, violet-dye-labeled stimulator cells. The specimen was alloreactive CD8+ T cells from a mixed lymphocyte reaction culture, collected before transplantation. The sample's subset: CFSE-low proliferating T cells sorted from roughly six-day pre-transplant mixed lymphocyte reaction (GvH or HvG direction). The receptors were gathered from a human patient who was an organ donor for intestinal transplantation.

This clone is labeled as large (0.1 to 1%). An end of the junction differs from the germline gene, which may be a read error. The J gene is TRBJ2-7, the V gene TRBV4-1; the match to TRBD1 covers 8 bases. The CDR3 spans 13 residues. CDR1 MGHRA and CDR2 YSYEKL come from the germline V gene. This chain's CDR3 is CASSQGTTGQAHF. The CDR3 coding sequence is TGCGCCAGCAGCCAAGGGACCACGGGACAGGCGCACTTC.

This clone appeared a few times. This chain connects TRBV9 to TRBJ2-3; a weak D match, TRBD2 (6 bases). V was pared by 0 bases and J by 2 bases, with 10 bases between. Germline loops: CDR1 SGDLS, CDR2 YYNGEE. CDR3 length equals 15 residues. The CDR3 spells CASSVEGGITDTQYF. Written as DNA, the CDR3 is TGTGCCAGCAGCGTAGAGGGCGGGATCACAGATACGCAGTATTTT.

The chain couples TRBV27 to TRBJ2-1; no definite D call. Germline V gene data show CDR1 as MNHEY and CDR2 as SMNVEV (reference sequence). V was trimmed by 2 bases and J by 0 bases, leaving 11 bases between them. This CDR3 is built from 16 residues. The CDR3 loop reads CASSLLSPSSYNEQFF. In DNA, the CDR3 is TGTGCCAGCAGTTTACTTTCCCCAAGCTCCTACAATGAGCAGTTCTTC.

In its sample, this clone was seen a few times. The chain uses TRBV9 and TRBJ2-1; D not certain. The CDR3 has 15 amino acids. Germline assignment: CDR1 SGDLS and CDR2 YYNGEE. Trimming removed 1 base from V and 6 bases from J, with 14 bases in between. The CDR3, as DNA: TGTGCCAGCAGCGTATGGTCAATCCCCAGCAATGAGCAGTTCTTC. It encodes CASSVWSIPSNEQFF.

This clone has more than one count but fewer than ten. The chain links TRBV6-1 to TRBJ1-1, with unresolved D. V was shortened by 6 bases and J by 6 bases, with 11 bases between the two germline ends. The CDR3 length is 12 residues. Germline V lookup: CDR1 MNHNS, CDR2 SASEGT. The CDR3 sequence: CASSHLLPEAFF. The CDR3 nucleotides are TGTGCCAGCAGCCATCTCCTGCCTGAAGCTTTCTTT.

This chain joins TRBV29-1 and TRBJ2-3; 8 positions agree with TRBD1. Per germline, CDR1 SQVTM and CDR2 ANQGSEA. The CDR3 runs 13 residues. The ends lost 6 bases at V and 2 bases at J; junction bases unmatched: 4. The CDR3 is CSVDRGPTDTQYF. The DNA for the CDR3 is TGCAGCGTCGACAGGGGCCCCACAGATACGCAGTATTTT.

This clone was seen a single time. The chain uses TRBV2 and TRBJ1-1; D may be TRBD1 (5 bases). V lost 4 bases and J lost 3, with 24 bases in between. CDR3 length equals 18 residues. CDR1 and CDR2 (germline): SNHLY, FYNNEI. CDR3 amino acids: CASSGFRRGPPRDTEAFF. The CDR3 DNA is TGTGCCAGCAGTGGCTTCCGGAGGGGCCCCCCTAGGGACACTGAAGCTTTCTTT.

The chain has TRBV27 and TRBJ2-1; D may be TRBD2 (6 bases). The CDR3 sequence is 14 residues long. Per the germline V gene, CDR1 is MNHEY and CDR2 is SMNVEV (reference sequence). Trimming stripped 2 bases from V and 9 bases from J, with 14 bases between. CDR3 residues: CASSLGANSGEQFF. The CDR3 nucleotides are TGTGCCAGCAGTTTAGGGGCCAATAGCGGTGAGCAGTTCTTC.

The V and J genes are TRBV2 and TRBJ2-2, with 7 bases lining up with TRBD1. J gave up 6 bases and V 3 bases, and 16 bases lay outside the gene matches. CDR3 length: 18 amino acids. Per germline, CDR1 SNHLY and CDR2 FYNNEI. The CDR3 region has the DNA TGTGCCAGCAGTGATCCCCAAGTGGGCCACAGGGGTTCCGGGGAGCTGTTTTTT. Its protein product is CASSDPQVGHRGSGELFF.

This chain uses TRBV13 with TRBJ2-7; possibly TRBD1 for D (5 bases). CDR3 length: 12 residues. Germline V gives CDR1 PRHDT, CDR2 FYEKMQ (reference sequence). V dropped 2 bases and J dropped 6 bases, with 8 bases sitting between them. The CDR3 sequence: CASSLPGLEQYF. The CDR3 coding sequence is TGTGCCAGCAGCTTACCAGGGCTCGAGCAGTACTTC. The full variable domain, its missing parts supplied by reference TRBV13 and TRBJ2-7, is AAGVIQSPRHLIKEKRETATLKCYPIPRHDTVYWYQQGPGQDPQFLISFYEKMQSDKGSIPDRFSAQQFSDYHSELNMSSLELGDSALYFCASSLPGLEQYFGPGTRLTVT.

This clone is labeled as large (0.1 to 1%). The chain links TRBV19 to TRBJ2-7; TRBD2 might be the D (7 bases). The CDR3 spans 16 residues. Germline V gives CDR1 LNHDA, CDR2 SQIVND (reference sequence). V lost 2 bases, J lost 3 bases, and 17 bases lay in between. The CDR3 protein is CASSIRGGSFIYEQYF. CDR3 bases: TGTGCCAGTAGTATAAGGGGGGGCAGCTTCATCTACGAGCAGTACTTC.

To note about this clone: A read error may account for a junction end that differs from germline. This chain's CDR3 is CVSSPPDRIGVEQYF. The CDR3 nucleotides are TGTGTCAGCAGCCCGCCCGATAGAATCGGGGTCGAGCAGTACTTC. The V and J genes are TRBV2 and TRBJ2-7, with D perhaps TRBD2 (5 bases). The CDR3 runs to 15 residues. CDR1 is SNHLY, CDR2 FYNNEI, per germline.

This clone was observed a handful of times. The CDR3 region has the DNA TGCGCCAGCAGCTCTTCCGACAGGATCTATGGCTACACCTTC. This encodes CASSSSDRIYGYTF. The V gene is TRBV5-1, the J gene TRBJ1-2; D may be TRBD1 (6 bases). V was pared by 3 bases and J by 4 bases, with 13 bases between. Germline V gene lookup returns CDR1 SGHRS and CDR2 YFSETQ. The CDR3 runs 14 residues. Full variable domain (remainder filled in from reference TRBV5-1 and TRBJ1-2): KAGVTQTPRYLIKTRGQQVTLSCSPISGHRSVSWYQQTPGQGLQFLFEYFSETQRNKGNFPGRFSGRQFSNSRSEMNVSTLELGDSALYLCASSSSDRIYGYTFGSGTRLTVV.

The J gene is TRBJ2-3, the V gene TRBV27, with D perhaps being TRBD1 or TRBD2 (5 bases each). Germline CDR1 reads MNHEY; CDR2 reads SMNVEV (reference sequence). The CDR3 loop spans 17 amino acids. Trimming took 5 bases from V and 3 from J, leaving 21 bases between them. The CDR3 loop reads CASSEALGVRGTDTQYF. The CDR3 DNA reads TGTGCCAGCAGTGAAGCGTTAGGGGTTAGAGGGACAGATACGCAGTATTTT.

The J gene is TRBJ1-2, the V gene TRBV4-3; no firm D call. The germline V gene encodes CDR1 LGHNA and CDR2 YSLEER. V lost 4 bases and J lost 0, with 12 bases in between. The CDR3 is made up of 15 amino acids. In DNA form, the CDR3 reads TGCGCCAGCAGCCCCCTCACCGCCTCTAACTATGGCTACACCTTC. Protein product: CASSPLTASNYGYTF.

This clone is large (0.1 to 1%) within its sample. The chain employs TRBV28 and TRBJ2-6; D is unresolved. Germline assignment: CDR1 MDHEN and CDR2 SYDVKM. This CDR3 contains 13 residues. V was trimmed by 6 bases and J by 2 bases, leaving 5 bases between them. The CDR3: CASRLPGANVLTF. The CDR3 region has the DNA TGTGCCAGCAGGTTACCTGGGGCCAACGTCCTGACTTTC.

V and J are TRBV4-2 and TRBJ1-1, with no clear D. Germline CDR1 reads LGHNA; CDR2 reads YNFKEQ. This CDR3 has 11 amino acids. Trimming left V 2 bases short and J 4 bases short, with 2 bases between. The CDR3, as DNA: TGTGCCAGCAGCCAATCCACTGAAGCTTTCTTT. Translated: CASSQSTEAFF.

The genes are TRBV2 and TRBJ2-7; no clear D. The CDR3 covers 16 residues. V shed 6 bases and J shed 2 bases, with 20 bases lying between them. Per germline, CDR1 SNHLY and CDR2 FYNNEI. This CDR3 reads CASSPLYSRSPYEQYF. In nucleotides, the CDR3 is TGTGCCAGCAGCCCACTCTACTCAAGGTCCCCCTACGAGCAGTACTTC.

DNA for the CDR3: TGCAGCGTTGACATTTACAATGAGCAGTTCTTC. This codes for CSVDIYNEQFF. This chain uses TRBV29-1 with TRBJ2-1; D gene uncertain. CDR3 length: 11 amino acids. CDR1 is SQVTM, CDR2 ANQGSEA, per germline. Deletions cut 3 bases from V and 4 bases from J, with 4 bases between.

This clone was recorded once. This chain connects TRBV28 to TRBJ1-3; the D is unclear. V lost 8 bases and J lost 0, with 14 bases in between. The CDR3 length is 15 residues. Germline V gene lookup returns CDR1 MDHEN and CDR2 SYDVKM. The CDR3 is CASLGQARSGNTIYF. CDR3 in DNA: TGTGCCAGCCTCGGGCAGGCCCGCTCTGGAAACACCATATATTTT.

The chain joins TRBV4-1 to TRBJ1-1; the D is unclear. Germline V gives CDR1 MGHRA, CDR2 YSYEKL. V lost 4 bases to trimming and J lost 1 base, with 10 bases between them. CDR3 length: 14 amino acids. The CDR3 loop is CASSPTEGNTEAFF. CDR3 nucleotide sequence: TGCGCCAGCAGCCCGACCGAGGGGAACACTGAAGCTTTCTTT.

This chain links TRBV2 with TRBJ2-3; TRBD2 matches at 7 bases. Germline CDR1 and CDR2: SNHLY and FYNNEI. V lost 3 bases, J lost 3 bases, and 6 bases stayed unmatched. The CDR3 has 15 amino acids. CDR3 amino acids: CASSEMGEGTDTQYF. The CDR3 DNA sequence: TGTGCCAGCAGTGAGATGGGGGAGGGGACAGATACGCAGTATTTT.

CDR3: CASGYEQYF. The CDR3 DNA reads as TGTGCCAGCGGGTACGAGCAGTACTTC. The V gene is TRBV2, the J gene TRBJ2-7; no clear D gene. Germline V gives CDR1 SNHLY, CDR2 FYNNEI. The length of the CDR3 is 9 residues. The ends were cut back, 8 bases at V and 4 bases at J, with 3 bases in the middle.

With respect to this clone: The junction does not match germline at one end; this may be a read error. The genes are TRBV7-9 and TRBJ1-2, with D perhaps matching TRBD1 (5 bases). Looked up from germline, CDR1 is SEHNR and CDR2 is FQNEAQ (reference sequence). The CDR3 has 15 residues. DNA for the CDR3: TGTGCCAGCACCTTAGCGGGGGTAGCTAACTATGGCTACACCTTC. It specifies CASTLAGVANYGYTF.

CDR3: CASSIADRGNSPLHF. In DNA form, the CDR3 reads TGTGCCAGTAGTATAGCGGACAGGGGGAATTCACCCCTCCACTTT. The chain is built from TRBV19 and TRBJ1-6; 10 bases fit TRBD1. V shed 1 base and J 7 bases; nucleotides not matched to a gene: 1. The CDR3 totals 15 residues. Per the germline V gene, CDR1 is LNHDA and CDR2 is SQIVND (reference sequence). Drawing the rest from reference TRBV19 and TRBJ1-6, the complete variable domain is DGGITQSPKYLFRKEGQNVTLSCEQNLNHDAMYWYRQDPGQGLRLIYYSQIVNDFQKGDIAEGYSVSREKKESFPLTVTSAQKNPTAFYLCASSIADRGNSPLHFGNGTRLTVT.

This clone was observed a handful of times. The gene calls are TRBV7-9 and TRBJ1-4, with a possible D match to TRBD1 (6 bases). V was shortened by 6 bases and J by 4 bases, with 12 bases between the two germline ends. The CDR3 extends over 14 amino acids. Germline V gene lookup returns CDR1 SEHNR and CDR2 FQNEAQ (reference sequence). The DNA for the CDR3 is TGTGCCAGCAGGAATTTACAGGGTAATGAAAAACTGTTTTTT. It is translated as CASRNLQGNEKLFF.

The rearrangement joins TRBV6-6 to TRBJ2-1; D might be TRBD1 or TRBD2, each matching 6 bases. Germline loops: CDR1 MNHNY, CDR2 SVGAGI (reference sequence). V was trimmed by 3 bases and J by 13 bases, leaving 19 bases between them. The CDR3 loop spans 14 amino acids. For the CDR3, the DNA is TGTGCCAGCAGTTATAACAGGGTTTGGGAGGAACAGTTCTTC. Protein: CASSYNRVWEEQFF.

The chain employs TRBV28 and TRBJ2-7; D gene uncertain. The CDR3 sequence is 13 residues long. V shed 2 bases and J shed 3 bases, with 8 bases lying between them. Germline V lookup: CDR1 MDHEN, CDR2 SYDVKM. In nucleotides, the CDR3 is TGTGCCAGCAGTTTAGGGTTGGACTACGAGCAGTACTTC. This translates into CASSLGLDYEQYF.

The rearrangement joins TRBV28 to TRBJ2-1; D remains unclear. The CDR3 loop spans 14 amino acids. Germline CDR1 is MDHEN and CDR2 is SYDVKM. Trimming pared 6 bases from V and 4 bases from J, leaving 13 bases between. CDR3 sequence: CASRQPGTYNEQFF. The CDR3 DNA sequence: TGTGCCAGCAGGCAGCCTGGTACTTACAATGAGCAGTTCTTC. Using reference TRBV28 and TRBJ2-1 for the parts outside the CDR3, the full variable domain is DVKVTQSSRYLVKRTGEKVFLECVQDMDHENMFWYRQDPGLGLRLIYFSYDVKMKEKGDIPEGYSVSREKKERFSLILESASTNQTSMYLCASRQPGTYNEQFFGPGTRLTVL.

The chain employs TRBV4-1 and TRBJ1-3; TRBD1 aligns across 8 bases. The J segment lost 0 bases and the V segment lost 0 bases, leaving 1 base of the junction unmatched. The CDR3 loop spans 16 amino acids. The germline V gene has CDR1 MGHRA and CDR2 YSYEKL. The DNA of the CDR3 is TGCGCCAGCAGCCAAGAAGGGACAGGCTCTGGAAACACCATATATTTT. Amino acid sequence: CASSQEGTGSGNTIYF.

This clone is labeled large. The chain carries TRBV9 and TRBJ2-7; maybe TRBD1 (6 bases). Germline V gene data show CDR1 as SGDLS and CDR2 as YYNGEE. The CDR3 covers 14 residues. V was clipped by 3 bases and J by 0 bases, with 10 bases between them. CDR3 DNA: TGTGCCAGCAGCGGGGGGCATGGCTCCTACGAGCAGTACTTC. Its translation is CASSGGHGSYEQYF.

The chain combines TRBV4-1 with TRBJ2-7; no reliable D call. The germline V gene encodes CDR1 MGHRA and CDR2 YSYEKL. The CDR3 is made up of 15 amino acids. Trimming took off 5 bases at V and 3 bases at J, with 17 bases between the two ends. The CDR3 protein is CASSALTGPLYEQYF. CDR3 in DNA: TGCGCCAGCAGCGCGTTGACCGGCCCCCTCTACGAGCAGTACTTC.